This entry describes one TCR beta chain. These data are taken from a study of blood T cell repertoires in COVID-19. Study-level background: The cDNA or gDNA used as material had been derived from T cells, B-cell-depleted T cells, or PBMCs.

Participants came from some 23 US areas, aged about 18 to 95 years. In assigning cohorts, the study relied on participant-reported clinical history. The trim removed 2 bases at V and 5 bases at J, leaving 8 bases unmatched. CDR3 length: 15 residues. CDR1 and CDR2 from the germline V gene are LNHDA and SQIVND (reference sequence). The authors' processing: Reference gene primer amplification gave estimated nucleated cell counts. TCRdb keeps only in-frame clones here, not all; method: immunoSEQ multiplex PCR. V and J calls and clone size are as listed in that table; D and trimming were resolved from the DNA. This sample has around 180,000 clones, with about four fifths found just once.

The source material was PBMCs or T cells enriched from blood (not recorded which). This receptor was taken from a man in his fifties or sixties who had recovered from COVID-19. The rearrangement links TRBV19 to TRBJ1-1, with 7 bases that match TRBD1. CDR3 loop: CASSIWRGPETEAFF. The DNA for the CDR3 is TGTGCCAGTAGTATATGGAGGGGGCCTGAGACTGAAGCTTTCTTT.